The present entry profiles one T cell receptor (beta chain) with its context. As yet, its antigen is unknown. The J segment lost 0 bases and the V segment lost 1 base, leaving 4 bases of the junction unmatched. Germline V lookup: CDR1 LGHNT, CDR2 FRNRAP. The CDR3 loop spans 19 amino acids. These data belong to a study of PD-1 blockade in classical Hodgkin lymphoma. General study results and limits: Still unresolved is the cause of the repertoire differences, which may be disease activity or prior therapy. Nivolumab starters within 1 year of ASCT were excluded.

Relapse was seen in all patients after autologous stem cell transplantation, and brentuximab vedotin exposure was variable. Clones were sequenced by immunoSEQ multiplex PCR, and TCRdb holds only the in-frame ones, with some missing. The sample has over 10,000 clones, around 80% seen once. The chain links TRBV12-5 to TRBJ2-2, with 14 positions matching TRBD2. Sequencing used peripheral blood mononuclear cells (PBMCs), obtained at baseline. The TCR comes from a human donor with classical Hodgkin lymphoma. CDR3 nucleotide sequence: TGTGCTAGTGGTTTGGATCGGACTAGCGGGAGGACGAACACCGGGGAGCTGTTTTTT. It translates to CASGLDRTSGRTNTGELFF.